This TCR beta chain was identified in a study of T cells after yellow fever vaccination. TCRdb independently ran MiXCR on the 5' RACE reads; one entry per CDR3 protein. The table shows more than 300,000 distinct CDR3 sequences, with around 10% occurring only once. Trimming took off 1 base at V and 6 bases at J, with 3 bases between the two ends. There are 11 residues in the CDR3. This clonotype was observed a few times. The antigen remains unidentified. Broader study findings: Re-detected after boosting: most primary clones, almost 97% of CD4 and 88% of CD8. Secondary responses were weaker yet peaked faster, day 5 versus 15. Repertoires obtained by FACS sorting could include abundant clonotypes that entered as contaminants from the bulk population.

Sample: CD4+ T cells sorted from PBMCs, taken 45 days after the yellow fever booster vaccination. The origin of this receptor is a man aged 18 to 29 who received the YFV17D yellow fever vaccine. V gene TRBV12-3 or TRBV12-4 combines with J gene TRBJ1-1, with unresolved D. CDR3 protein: CASSLVAEAFF. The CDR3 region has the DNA TGTGCCAGCAGTTTAGTCGCTGAAGCTTTCTTT.